This T cell receptor beta chain comes out of a study of cytomegalovirus exposure and HLA in healthy donors (dated by TCRdb to the late 2010s). With regard to the full study: In an earlier analysis of approximately 640 of the donors, about 260 Gb of sequence data and 100 million or so unique TCR beta sequences from roughly 200 million T cells were reported. Donor age, sex, ethnicity and CMV serostatus were compiled alongside the repertoire data. Both class I and class II loci were covered by HLA typing, at four-digit resolution. A later analysis re-analyzed previously published TCR beta repertoires from roughly 690 donors and added high-resolution HLA genotyping to study TCR occurrence patterns. The study combined high-throughput TCR immunosequencing, statistical association of individual TCRs with disease status, and machine learning to predict cytomegalovirus infection status. The aim of the study was to test whether cataloging public T cell receptors could identify signatures of past pathogen exposure. All discovery cohort repertoires had been generated using a single sequencing platform. An earlier analysis of roughly 600 of the donors used high-throughput TCR beta sequencing to judge whether each TCR beta V gene segment behaved as functional or pseudogenic. In the later analysis, no new phenotypic data were used to find candidate immune exposures; instead, reliance was placed on TCR beta sequences and their occurrence across donors. The study used immunosequencing to profile the T cell repertoires of around 600 subjects and linked those repertoires to cytomegalovirus serostatus. Of the 300 to 500 genotyped donors, less than 85% were placed in the genetic ancestry cluster associated with self-reported Caucasian donors. Approximately 310 gigabases of sequencing data and tens of millions of unique TCR sequences were included in an early release covering several hundred HLA-typed donors. Among 350 to 400 genotyped donors of the cohort, an average of around 240,000 unique TCR beta nucleotide sequences were sequenced per donor, 15% to 20% of them non-productive. Along with the roughly 670-subject first cohort, a separate validation cohort of approximately 110 different subjects was used. Typing coverage differed by locus: A, B, C, DRB1 and DQB1 were typed in about 629-640 donors, DQA1 in about 510, DPA1 in approximately 610, and DPB1 in roughly 450. A later genetic analysis took genome-wide SNP genotypes for about 55% of the 666 donors and used that subset as a discovery cohort. Because of strong linkage in the cohort, roughly five DR-DQ haplotypes were treated as single units for association and clustering.

As for this clone: The specificity of this receptor is unknown. Base quality data are lacking; no much larger clone is found one base away.

From a lookup of the germline V gene (reference sequence), CDR1 and CDR2 are SGHNT and YYREEE. From the cysteine up to the phenylalanine, the CDR3 has a length of 14 residues. Of the read, only the CDR3 DNA is kept; its 42 bases are in frame from base 1. V gives up 4 bases and J gives up 3 bases, and the segment between their germline ends measures 13 bases. Results the study describes overall, beyond this receptor: V-gene and J-gene trimming of TCR beta chains was associated with a missense DCLRE1C variant in a later genetic analysis, and the association was replicated in an independent cohort. The sequencing pipeline was judged likely to have produced a cluster of highly shared sequence variants as a technical artifact. The 87-base-pair reads could not distinguish some IMGT-functional V segments, including TRBV6-2 and TRBV6-3, so those segments were excluded. This cohort had only TCR beta chains sequenced, and the lack of alpha or paired-chain data limited which features could be detected. For the cohort, immune exposure information was limited to CMV serostatus. A further reported finding was that TCR beta sequences accurately predicted the HLA-A and HLA-B alleles for most subjects in the first cohort. In a later analysis, TCR association rates were found to vary across HLA loci, with the most associated TCRs seen for DRB1 alleles and the fewest for HLA-C alleles. In vitro tests confirmed that a few of the cytomegalovirus-associated TCR beta chains recognize cytomegalovirus antigens. Presence/absence analyses assumed roughly uniform sequencing depth across donors, an assumption that may not hold. Correlated functional status among segregating V segments might be attributable to linkage disequilibrium, but an unknown experimental factor could not be ruled out. A later genetic analysis reported fewer N-insertions in productive TCRs among donors in an Asian-associated ancestry cluster than the roughly 670-donor mean. Cytomegalovirus status was reported to be diagnosed by the classifier with high specificity and sensitivity in both the original and validation cohorts. Because some donors lacked HLA typing at each locus, the association tests relied only on the typed subset. When HLA alleles, especially DR and DQ, strongly co-occurred, attributing TCR associations to individual alleles was difficult. Compared with equally common non-associated chains, HLA-associated TCR beta chains in a later analysis were more clonally expanded and had lower generation probabilities. The authors suggested that the approach could potentially be generalized to other disease states and immunological phenotypes. Broadly in line with IMGT annotations, most TCR beta V segments showed up in productive rearrangements about 87% or about 30% of the time in an earlier analysis of around 600 of the donors. Most TCR sequences were seen in very few donors, while some public TCRs were found in many individuals. Because counts were too low, under 20 rarely observed V segments, including chromosome 9 orphons, were left out of the earlier analysis of a few hundred of the donors. The study listed 150 to 200 TCR beta chains as associated with cytomegalovirus. A later analysis found that most CMV-associated TCR beta chains appeared HLA-restricted, with HLA associations seemingly driven largely by CMV exposure. Several of the top co-occurrence clusters appeared to be linked to parvovirus B19, influenza, CMV and Epstein-Barr virus, according to a later analysis. A later analysis associated 16,951 TCR beta sequences with specific HLA alleles at a false discovery rate of 0.05.

Library preparation employed the immunoSEQ multiplex PCR assay. For the multiplex PCR, a mixture combining 60 forward primers for TCR Vbeta segments and 13 reverse primers for TCR Jbeta segments was used. The CDR3 region of rearranged TCR beta genes was amplified from genomic DNA with a multiplex PCR assay. The Illumina HiSeq System was used to sequence the amplified TCR beta libraries as 87-base-pair reads. In the original analysis: Across the 640 or so repertoires, a later analysis counted approximately 75 million unique TCR beta chains, 9.5 million to 13 million of which were shared by at least two donors. A nearest-neighbor algorithm error-corrected the raw reads and collapsed the reads into unique sequences, merging closely related sequences to remove PCR and sequencing errors. CDR3 sequences were aligned to IMGT reference sequences to assign V, D and J gene segments. For a sequence to be retained, a match of at least six nucleotides was required to both a V gene segment and a J gene segment. Rearrangements were called productive when the CDR3 lacked stop codons and stayed in frame with V and J; all others were non-productive. Following IMGT convention, CDR3 was defined as the stretch from the second conserved V-encoded cysteine up to the conserved J-encoded phenylalanine. The earlier analysis of approximately 590 of the donors excluded any sequence lacking an unambiguous match to a single V gene segment. An earlier analysis of just under 600 of the donors called V segments functional above 56.7% productive rearrangements and segregating when the between-donor standard deviation exceeded 5%. A statistical classification framework was built to diagnose cytomegalovirus status from the catalog of TCR beta chain sequences. A later analysis assigned V and J genes by comparing TCR nucleotide sequences with IMGT/GENE-DB human TR gene sequences. In a later analysis, CDR3 sequences and most-parsimonious VDJ recombination scenarios were assigned using the TCRdist pipeline. In a later analysis, each TCR beta chain was defined by its CDR3 amino acid sequence together with its V-gene family, and reads lacking a unique V-gene family were excluded. To address suspected cross-contamination and a sequencing artifact, a later analysis removed 592 highly shared, low-generation-probability nucleotide sequences. In a later analysis, a clonal expansion index was calculated for each public chain from normalized within-repertoire ranks of inferred template counts. Generation probabilities in a later analysis came from a VDJ recombination model fitted to out-of-frame rearrangements, and those results were checked against IGoR. In a later analysis, hypergeometric tests were used to score TCR-TCR, TCR-HLA and TCR-CMV co-occurrence, with a repertoire-size bias correction applied to TCR pairs. False discovery rates were estimated in a later analysis by permuting HLA or CMV assignments 20 times. A later analysis grouped co-occurring TCRs with DBSCAN, adding TCRdist sequence similarity when clustering within HLA-allele-positive subsets. Co-occurrence clustering excluded repertoires with fewer than 30,000 or more than 120,000 public chains, plus five with anomalous nucleotide sharing. TCRdb took this table from immuneACCESS and kept in-frame rearrangements with V and J called. Such tables lack part of the clones; where checked against another copy, unresolved V genes explain under half of the gap, and the rest is unexplained. V and J calls and clone size follow that table, whereas D and trimming were derived from the DNA. The table for this sample lists over 120,000 clones; roughly 70% of them were counted only once. The top ten clones comprise 7% of the sample.

The cohort consisted of some 670 healthy bone marrow donors. All cohort members were sampled while nominally healthy, although unrecorded immune exposures were likely present. The donor tested CMV seronegative and was one of the 352 seronegative cohort members. A peripheral blood sample was provided by each donor, and peripheral blood mononuclear cells were used for TCR beta sequencing. Genomic DNA was extracted from the blood cell samples with the Qiagen DNeasy Blood Extraction Kit. Material for sequencing was PBMCs. The V gene is TRBV5-4 and the J gene is TRBJ1-1; tentative D gene TRBD1, with 5 bases matching. The receptor's source is a man younger than 40 in good health and CMV-seronegative. CDR3 protein: CASSRGGTDTEAFF. The DNA sequence is TGTGCCAGCAGCCGGGGGGGAACGGACACTGAAGCTTTCTTT. The entire variable domain, with the stretches around the CDR3 drawn from the reference TRBV5-4 and TRBJ1-1 proteins, is ETGVTQSPTHLIKTRGQQVTLRCSSQSGHNTVSWYQQALGQGPQFIFQYYREEENGRGNFPPRFSGLQFPNYSSELNVNALELDDSALYLCASSRGGTDTEAFFGQGTRLTVV.